This TCR beta chain is from a study of CD8+CD57+ T cells in acquired aplastic anemia. In the study overall: Average DNA yield from sorted CD4+ and CD8+ cells was around 3.2 ug. Read counts for CD4+ cells (from healthy donors) averaged roughly 10 million. Study-wide results and limits: Any difference that existed in CD8+ Simpson's diversity between patients and controls was not significant. Patients and controls shared under 30 CD8+ CDR3 sequences, highly expressed in patients.

With respect to this clonotype: Its antigen is not identified.

Genomic DNA, serving as template, underwent TCR beta VDJ and CDR3 profiling. TCRdb reprocessed the reads via MiXCR and lists one record per CDR3 protein. The sample has more than 40,000 distinct CDR3 sequences, about 73% seen once. Germline V CDR1 and CDR2: KGHDR, SFDVKD. V was clipped by 1 base and J by 2 bases; unmatched bases: 6. This CDR3 has 16 amino acids. Sequenced sample: sorted CD4+, CD8+, or CD8+CD57+ T cells (not recorded which) from PBMCs. The chain employs TRBV24-1 and TRBJ1-1; 7 nucleotides match TRBD1. The receptor was isolated from a human donor in good health, serving as a control. CDR3 residues: CATSDLQGSLNTEAFF. DNA of the CDR3: TGTGCCACCAGTGATTTACAGGGGTCCCTTAACACTGAAGCTTTCTTT.